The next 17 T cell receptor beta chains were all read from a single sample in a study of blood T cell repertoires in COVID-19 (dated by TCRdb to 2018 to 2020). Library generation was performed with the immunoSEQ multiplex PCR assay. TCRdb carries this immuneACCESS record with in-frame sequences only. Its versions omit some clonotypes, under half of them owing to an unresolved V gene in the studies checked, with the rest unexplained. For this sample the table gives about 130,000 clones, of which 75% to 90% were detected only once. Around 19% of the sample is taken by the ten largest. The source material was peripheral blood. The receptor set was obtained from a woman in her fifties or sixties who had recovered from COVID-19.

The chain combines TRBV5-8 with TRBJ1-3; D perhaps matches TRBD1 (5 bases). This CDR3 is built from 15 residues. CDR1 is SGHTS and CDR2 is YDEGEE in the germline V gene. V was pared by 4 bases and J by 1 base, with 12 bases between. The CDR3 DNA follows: TGTGCCAGCAGCATCGCAGGGTTTTCTGGAAACACCATATATTTT. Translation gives CASSIAGFSGNTIYF.

This CDR3 reads CASSQGGTGTGYTF. The CDR3 region has the DNA TGTGCCAGCAGCCAAGGCGGGACAGGGACTGGCTACACCTTC. The genes are TRBV7-3 and TRBJ1-2, with 9 nucleotides matching TRBD1. Germline trimming cut 5 bases from V and 7 bases from J; bases unmatched to any gene: 8. The CDR3 consists of 14 residues. The germline CDR1 and CDR2 sequences are SGHTA and FQGTGA. Together with reference TRBV7-3 and TRBJ1-2, the CDR3 gives the full variable domain: GAGVSQTPSNKVTEKGKYVELRCDPISGHTALYWYRQSLGQGPEFLIYFQGTGAADDSGLPNDRFFAVRPEGSVSTLKIQRTERGDSAVYLCASSQGGTGTGYTFGSGTRLTVV.

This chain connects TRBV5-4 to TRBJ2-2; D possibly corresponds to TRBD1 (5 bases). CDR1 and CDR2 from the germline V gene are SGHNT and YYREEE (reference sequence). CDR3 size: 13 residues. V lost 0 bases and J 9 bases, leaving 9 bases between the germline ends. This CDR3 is CASSLEGPRELFF. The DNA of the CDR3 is TGTGCCAGCAGCTTGGAGGGGCCCAGGGAGCTGTTTTTT.

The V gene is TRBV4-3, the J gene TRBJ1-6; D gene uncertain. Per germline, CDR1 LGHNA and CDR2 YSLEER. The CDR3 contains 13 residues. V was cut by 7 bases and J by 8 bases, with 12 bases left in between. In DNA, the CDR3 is TGCGCCAGCAAGGAGGGCGCGGATTCACCCCTCCACTTT. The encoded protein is CASKEGADSPLHF.

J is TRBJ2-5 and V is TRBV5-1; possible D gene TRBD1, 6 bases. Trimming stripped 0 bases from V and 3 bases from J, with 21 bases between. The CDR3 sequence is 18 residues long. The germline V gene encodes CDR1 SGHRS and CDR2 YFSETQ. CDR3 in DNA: TGCGCCAGCAGCTTGGCCACAGGGAGACGGCCGGACGAAGAGACCCAGTACTTC. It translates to CASSLATGRRPDEETQYF.

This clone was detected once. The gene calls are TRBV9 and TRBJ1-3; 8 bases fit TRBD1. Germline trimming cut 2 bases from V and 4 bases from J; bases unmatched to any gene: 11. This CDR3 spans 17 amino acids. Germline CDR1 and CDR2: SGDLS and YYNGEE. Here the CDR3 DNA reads TGTGCCAGCAGCGTCGGGACAGGAAACTTAATGGGAAACACCATATATTTT. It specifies CASSVGTGNLMGNTIYF. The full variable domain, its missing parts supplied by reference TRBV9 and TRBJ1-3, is DSGVTQTPKHLITATGQRVTLRCSPRSGDLSVYWYQQSLDQGLQFLIQYYNGEERAKGNILERFSAQQFPDLHSELNLSSLELGDSALYFCASSVGTGNLMGNTIYFGEGSWLTVV.

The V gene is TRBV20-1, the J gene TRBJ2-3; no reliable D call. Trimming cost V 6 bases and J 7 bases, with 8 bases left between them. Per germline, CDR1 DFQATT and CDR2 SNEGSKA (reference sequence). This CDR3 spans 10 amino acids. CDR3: CSARVNTQYF. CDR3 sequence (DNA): TGCAGTGCCCGAGTGAATACGCAGTATTTT.

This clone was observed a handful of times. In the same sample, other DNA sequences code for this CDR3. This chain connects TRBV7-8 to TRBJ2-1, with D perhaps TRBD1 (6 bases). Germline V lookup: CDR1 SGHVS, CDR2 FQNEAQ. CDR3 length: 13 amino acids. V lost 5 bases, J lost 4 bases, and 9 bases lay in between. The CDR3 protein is CASSPQGYNEQFF. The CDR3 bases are TGTGCCAGCAGCCCCCAGGGGTACAATGAGCAGTTCTTC.

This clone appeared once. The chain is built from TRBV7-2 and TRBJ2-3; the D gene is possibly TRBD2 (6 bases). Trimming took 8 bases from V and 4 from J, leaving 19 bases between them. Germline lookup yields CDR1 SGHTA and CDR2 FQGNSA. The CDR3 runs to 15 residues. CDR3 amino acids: CASHLGSSLADTQYF. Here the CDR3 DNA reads TGTGCCAGCCACCTCGGGAGCAGCCTCGCAGATACGCAGTATTTT.

CDR3 protein: CASGLSPRGEQYF. For the CDR3, the DNA is TGTGCTAGTGGTTTGAGTCCCCGAGGCGAGCAGTACTTC. The rearrangement joins TRBV12-5 to TRBJ2-7; D remains unclear. Germline V gene lookup returns CDR1 LGHNT and CDR2 FRNRAP. The V and J ends lost 2 bases and 6 bases respectively, with 11 bases between them. CDR3 length: 13 amino acids.

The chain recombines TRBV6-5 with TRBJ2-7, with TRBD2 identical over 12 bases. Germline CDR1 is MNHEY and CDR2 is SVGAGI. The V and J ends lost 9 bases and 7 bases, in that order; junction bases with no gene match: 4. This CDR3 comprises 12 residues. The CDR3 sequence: CASRLAGVEQYF. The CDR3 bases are TGTGCCAGTAGACTAGCGGGAGTAGAGCAGTACTTC.

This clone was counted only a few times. In DNA, the CDR3 is TGTGCCAGCTCCGGGACTTTCACCGGGGAGCTGTTTTTT. This gives the protein CASSGTFTGELFF. The genes are TRBV6-5 and TRBJ2-2; tentative D call: TRBD2 (6 bases). Germline lookup yields CDR1 MNHEY and CDR2 SVGAGI. Between the trimmed V and J ends, which lost 8 bases and 4 bases, there was a span of 11 bases. The CDR3 runs to 13 residues.

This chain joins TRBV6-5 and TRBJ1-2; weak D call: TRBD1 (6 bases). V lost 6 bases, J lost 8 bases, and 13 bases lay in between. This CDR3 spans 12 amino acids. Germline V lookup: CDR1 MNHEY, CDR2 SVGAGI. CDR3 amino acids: CASRVPGQGYTF. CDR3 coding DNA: TGTGCCAGCAGGGTCCCGGGACAAGGCTACACCTTC.

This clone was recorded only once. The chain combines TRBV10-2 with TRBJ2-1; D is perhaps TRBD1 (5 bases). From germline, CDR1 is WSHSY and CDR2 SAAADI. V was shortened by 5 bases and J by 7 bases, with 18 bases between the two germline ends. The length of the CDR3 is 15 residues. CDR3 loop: CASSQVRALVNEQFF. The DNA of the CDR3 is TGCGCCAGCAGTCAAGTCAGGGCGCTAGTGAATGAGCAGTTCTTC.

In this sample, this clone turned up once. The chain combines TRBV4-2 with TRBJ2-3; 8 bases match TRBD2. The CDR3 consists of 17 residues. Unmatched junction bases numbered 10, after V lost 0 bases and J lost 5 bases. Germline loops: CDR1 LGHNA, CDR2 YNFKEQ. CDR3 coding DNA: TGTGCCAGCAGCCAAGATCGGTCGGGGGGGCCCCTAGATACGCAGTATTTT. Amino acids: CASSQDRSGGPLDTQYF.

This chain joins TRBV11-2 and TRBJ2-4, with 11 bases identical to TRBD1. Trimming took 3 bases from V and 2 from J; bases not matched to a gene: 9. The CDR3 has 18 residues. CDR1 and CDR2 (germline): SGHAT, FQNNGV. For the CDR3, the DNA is TGTGCCAGCAGCTTCACGGGGCGGGACAGGGGGACCAAAAACATTCAGTACTTC. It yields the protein CASSFTGRDRGTKNIQYF.

This CDR3 is CASSAQGQETQYF. The CDR3 coding sequence is TGTGCCAGCAGTGCCCAGGGGCAGGAGACCCAGTACTTC. V and J are TRBV2 and TRBJ2-5; a weak D match, TRBD1 (6 bases). Germline V gives CDR1 SNHLY, CDR2 FYNNEI. The CDR3 is made up of 13 amino acids. The germline V and J ends were trimmed by 4 bases and 5 bases, with 11 bases remaining between them.